The next 32 T cell receptor beta chains were all read from a single sample in a study of T cell responses to AZD1222 COVID-19 vaccine. Using immunoSEQ multiplex PCR, the repertoire was profiled, and TCRdb retains in-frame clones only, with some absent. The data hold 55,000 to 75,000 clones, with approximately 90% observed a single time. Sequenced material: peripheral blood, taken on day 0 of AZD1222 vaccination. The receptors here all came from an adult in good health.

The sample holds a few counts of this clone. V is TRBV4-1 and J is TRBJ2-5; 11 positions match TRBD2. The CDR3 consists of 16 residues. J lost 0 bases, V lost 2 bases, and 2 bases had no gene match. Per germline, CDR1 MGHRA and CDR2 YSYEKL. CDR3 region: CASSQRTSGYQETQYF. The DNA for the CDR3 is TGCGCCAGCAGCCAAAGGACTAGCGGGTACCAAGAGACCCAGTACTTC.

This clone occurred a few times. The CDR3 sequence is CASSPDSASNTGELFF. The CDR3 bases are TGCGCCAGCAGTCCGGACTCAGCATCGAACACCGGGGAGCTGTTTTTT. J is TRBJ2-2 and V is TRBV10-1; tentatively, D is TRBD2 (5 bases). Looked up from germline, CDR1 is WNHNN and CDR2 is SYGVQD (reference sequence). V shed 5 bases and J shed 0 bases, with 13 bases lying between them. The length of the CDR3 is 16 residues.

CDR3 protein: CASTLGGSGNTIYF. The CDR3 nucleotides are TGTGCCAGCACCCTAGGGGGGAGTGGAAACACCATATATTTT. The V and J genes are TRBV6-5 and TRBJ1-3; TRBD1 is a possible D gene (6 bases). V was pared by 7 bases and J by 3 bases, with 13 bases between. CDR1 MNHEY and CDR2 SVGAGI come from the germline V gene. The CDR3 consists of 14 residues.

This sequence joins TRBV28 and TRBJ2-5, with 13 bases lining up with TRBD2. J lost 2 bases, V lost 0 bases, and 0 bases had no gene match. CDR3 length: 16 residues. The germline V gene encodes CDR1 MDHEN and CDR2 SYDVKM. The CDR3 nucleotides read TGTGCCAGCAGTTTATGGACTAGCGGGAGGCAAGAGACCCAGTACTTC. Its protein is CASSLWTSGRQETQYF.

The J gene is TRBJ2-3, the V gene TRBV7-6, with 7 bases identical to TRBD2. The CDR3 loop spans 15 amino acids. Germline-derived CDR1 and CDR2 are SGHVS and FNYEAQ. V lost 1 base, J lost 3 bases, and 4 bases stayed unmatched. In nucleotides, the CDR3 is TGTGCCAGCAGCTTAGGGGCTAGCGGTACAGATACGCAGTATTTT. Its translation: CASSLGASGTDTQYF.

The rearrangement links TRBV7-9 to TRBJ2-2; TRBD1 matches at 7 bases. This CDR3 comprises 15 residues. Trimming removed 5 bases from V and 3 bases from J; junction bases left unmatched: 6. Per the germline V gene, CDR1 is SEHNR and CDR2 is FQNEAQ (reference sequence). The CDR3: CASSTRQGDTGELFF. CDR3 bases: TGTGCCAGCAGCACTCGACAGGGAGACACCGGGGAGCTGTTTTTT.

The chain has TRBV18 and TRBJ1-4, with TRBD1 identical over 9 bases. Trimming cost V 0 bases and J 2 bases; bases outside gene matches: 4. Germline V gene sequence: CDR1 KGHSH, CDR2 LQKENI. CDR3 length: 17 amino acids. The DNA for the CDR3 is TGTGCCAGCTCACCACCGGGACAGGGTTTGACTAATGAAAAACTGTTTTTT. Translating it yields CASSPPGQGLTNEKLFF.

The V and J genes are TRBV19 and TRBJ1-1; D might be TRBD1 (5 bases). There are 18 residues in the CDR3. Germline CDR1 is LNHDA and CDR2 is SQIVND (reference sequence). The V and J ends lost 5 bases and 4 bases respectively, with 26 bases between them. CDR3: CASSPEPSNGRGGTEAFF. The CDR3 region has the DNA TGTGCCAGTAGTCCAGAGCCGTCAAACGGAAGGGGTGGCACTGAAGCTTTCTTT.

The chain recombines TRBV7-8 with TRBJ1-5; D is perhaps TRBD1 (5 bases). Germline V gene data show CDR1 as SGHVS and CDR2 as FQNEAQ. The V end was cut by 1 base, the J end by 0 bases, with 7 bases between. The CDR3 has 15 residues. CDR3: CASSLGTHSNQPQHF. The CDR3 nucleotides read TGTGCCAGCAGCTTAGGGACACATAGCAATCAGCCCCAGCATTTT.

The rearrangement links TRBV19 to TRBJ1-5, with TRBD1 identical over 7 bases. This CDR3 comprises 14 residues. Germline lookup yields CDR1 LNHDA and CDR2 SQIVND (reference sequence). V lost 7 bases to trimming and J lost 5 bases; unmatched junction nucleotides: 8. The CDR3 sequence is CASMKGAPHQPQHF. CDR3 bases: TGTGCCAGTATGAAGGGGGCCCCCCATCAGCCCCAGCATTTT.

For the CDR3, the DNA is TGTGCCAGCAGCCCCCAGGCCCAGGCCGAAGCTTTCTTT. This encodes CASSPQAQAEAFF. The chain employs TRBV9 and TRBJ1-1; the D is unclear. In germline, CDR1 is SGDLS, CDR2 YYNGEE. Trimming took off 4 bases at V and 8 bases at J, with 15 bases between the two ends. The CDR3 length is 13 residues.

This rearrangement joins TRBV6-2 or TRBV6-3 to TRBJ1-2; 12 bases align to TRBD1. The germline V gene encodes CDR1 MNHEY and CDR2 SVGEGT. This CDR3 spans 16 amino acids. After removal of 2 bases from V and 3 bases from J, the junction contained 4 bases not matched to a gene. The CDR3: CASSYRGQGADYGYTF. The CDR3 DNA follows: TGTGCCAGCAGTTACCGGGGACAGGGGGCGGACTATGGCTACACCTTC.

The CDR3 is CSARTTTEAFF. CDR3 nucleotides: TGCAGTGCTCGGACGACTACTGAAGCTTTCTTT. The chain is built from TRBV20-1 and TRBJ1-1; D is unclear. This CDR3 comprises 11 residues. Germline V CDR1 and CDR2: DFQATT, SNEGSKA (reference sequence). V gave up 5 bases and J gave up 5 bases, with 9 bases separating them.

V is TRBV7-2 and J is TRBJ2-7, with D unclear. The CDR3 runs 14 residues. Trimming took off 5 bases at V and 2 bases at J, with 13 bases between the two ends. Germline V gene data show CDR1 as SGHTA and CDR2 as FQGNSA. CDR3 loop: CASSPRYAPYEQYF. The CDR3 DNA follows: TGTGCCAGCAGCCCCCGTTACGCCCCCTACGAGCAGTACTTC.

Here the CDR3 reads CASSFTGLLGYTF. CDR3 bases: TGTGCCAGCAGCTTTACAGGTCTGCTTGGCTACACCTTC. V usage is TRBV5-4 and J usage is TRBJ1-2; D is possibly TRBD1 (5 bases). The germline gives CDR1 SGHNT, CDR2 YYREEE (reference sequence). This CDR3 contains 13 residues. With 2 bases removed from V and 7 bases from J, the gap between germline ends came to 12 bases.

V gene TRBV24-1 combines with J gene TRBJ1-1, with D unresolved. There are 15 residues in the CDR3. V lost 5 bases and J 1 base, leaving 13 bases between the germline ends. Germline V gene sequence: CDR1 KGHDR, CDR2 SFDVKD. This chain's CDR3 is CATSVVGRPNTEAFF. The CDR3 DNA is TGTGCCACCAGTGTTGTAGGGAGGCCGAACACTGAAGCTTTCTTT.

J is TRBJ2-4 and V is TRBV27; D perhaps matches TRBD2 (6 bases). V lost 3 bases and J 0 bases, leaving 15 bases between the germline ends. Looked up from germline, CDR1 is MNHEY and CDR2 is SMNVEV (reference sequence). This CDR3 contains 17 residues. The CDR3 is CASSFRGGRVAKNIQYF. The CDR3 region has the DNA TGTGCCAGCAGTTTTCGGGGAGGCAGAGTAGCCAAAAACATTCAGTACTTC.

The chain uses TRBV3-1 (or the pseudogene TRBV3-2) and TRBJ2-3; D is uncertain. The V gene's germline CDR1 is LGHDT and CDR2 YNNKEL (reference sequence). V was shortened by 2 bases and J by 4 bases, with 4 bases between the two germline ends. This CDR3 has 12 residues. CDR3 DNA: TGTGCCAGCAGCCAACTCCCAGATACGCAGTATTTT. Its translation: CASSQLPDTQYF.

The table lists this clone with a few counts. The chain is built from TRBV19 and TRBJ1-5; D gene ambiguous. In germline, CDR1 is LNHDA, CDR2 SQIVND (reference sequence). Trimming took off 4 bases at V and 2 bases at J, with 9 bases between the two ends. The CDR3 is made up of 14 amino acids. CDR3: CASSSPGGNQPQHF. The CDR3 DNA follows: TGTGCCAGTAGTAGCCCCGGGGGCAATCAGCCCCAGCATTTT.

V usage is TRBV7-9 and J usage is TRBJ2-1; a weak D match, TRBD1 (5 bases). The germline V gene has CDR1 SEHNR and CDR2 FQNEAQ (reference sequence). V was pared by 5 bases and J by 14 bases, with 22 bases between. This CDR3 comprises 14 residues. CDR3 bases: TGTGCCAGCAGCACTCAAATACAGGTACCAGTAGAGTTCTTC. It specifies CASSTQIQVPVEFF.

The chain combines TRBV6-5 with TRBJ1-5; 7 bases map to TRBD1. J was trimmed by 7 bases and V by 10 bases; bases with no gene match: 7. Germline CDR1 is MNHEY and CDR2 is SVGAGI. The CDR3 spans 12 residues. As DNA, the CDR3 is TGTGCCACTTCCCGGGACAGACAGCCCCAGCATTTT. Its translation is CATSRDRQPQHF.

The chain employs TRBV18 and TRBJ2-5; the D is unclear. Germline V gives CDR1 KGHSH, CDR2 LQKENI. The CDR3 contains 13 residues. Trimming took off 8 bases at V and 5 bases at J, with 15 bases between the two ends. CDR3 sequence (DNA): TGTGCCAGCCGAGACGGAGCCTGGGAGACCCAGTACTTC. This codes for CASRDGAWETQYF.

This chain uses TRBV3-1 (or the pseudogene TRBV3-2) with TRBJ2-3; no clear D gene. The V gene's germline CDR1 is LGHDT and CDR2 YNNKEL (reference sequence). Trimming took 0 bases from V and 2 from J, leaving 6 bases between them. This CDR3 has 14 residues. The CDR3 sequence: CASSQETSTDTQYF. The CDR3 DNA reads as TGTGCCAGCAGCCAAGAGACCTCCACAGATACGCAGTATTTT.

The rearrangement joins TRBV18 to TRBJ1-1, with D possibly TRBD1 on 5 matching bases. The germline CDR1 and CDR2 sequences are KGHSH and LQKENI. The CDR3 is 14 residues long. The germline V and J ends were trimmed by 3 bases and 1 base, with 9 bases remaining between them. CDR3 residues: CASSPQGPNTEAFF. The CDR3 coding sequence is TGTGCCAGCTCACCCCAGGGACCGAACACTGAAGCTTTCTTT.

This chain joins TRBV7-9 and TRBJ2-2, with 9 bases aligning to TRBD1. Germline loops: CDR1 SEHNR, CDR2 FQNEAQ (reference sequence). The CDR3 is 16 amino acids. The V and J ends lost 6 bases and 4 bases, in that order; junction bases with no gene match: 9. The CDR3 DNA is TGTGCCAGCAGAGGGGGACAGGGAGGAGTCACCGGGGAGCTGTTTTTT. This sequence encodes CASRGGQGGVTGELFF.

The rearrangement joins TRBV29-1 to TRBJ1-2; weak D call: TRBD1 (5 bases). The V end was cut by 0 bases, the J end by 0 bases, with 11 bases between. This CDR3 comprises 15 residues. Per germline, CDR1 SQVTM and CDR2 ANQGSEA. CDR3 coding DNA: TGCAGCGTTGAAGAAATCGACAGAGCTAACTATGGCTACACCTTC. It specifies CSVEEIDRANYGYTF.

The chain has TRBV27 and TRBJ1-5, with TRBD1 matching 7 bases. The CDR3 sequence is 18 residues long. Germline trimming cut 7 bases from V and 4 bases from J; bases unmatched to any gene: 19. Germline lookup yields CDR1 MNHEY and CDR2 SMNVEV (reference sequence). The CDR3 DNA reads as TGTGCCAGCAAACCCGCGGTCCGAGGGGGCGAGGCAAATCAGCCCCAGCATTTT. This encodes CASKPAVRGGEANQPQHF.

V usage is TRBV7-3 and J usage is TRBJ2-1, with D possibly matching TRBD2 (6 bases). Germline V gene lookup returns CDR1 SGHTA and CDR2 FQGTGA. CDR3 length equals 13 residues. V shed 2 bases and J shed 10 bases, with 12 bases lying between them. CDR3 in DNA: TGTGCCAGCAGCTTAGGTGGGGGGAGAGAGCAGTTCTTC. It is translated as CASSLGGGREQFF.

The V gene is TRBV2, the J gene TRBJ2-6; perhaps D is TRBD1 or TRBD2 (5 bases each). The germline V and J ends were trimmed by 3 bases and 2 bases, with 5 bases remaining between them. In germline, CDR1 is SNHLY, CDR2 FYNNEI. The CDR3 has 14 amino acids. The CDR3 reads CASSEGAGANVLTF. The CDR3 nucleotides read TGTGCCAGCAGTGAGGGGGCTGGGGCCAACGTCCTGACTTTC.

The CDR3 region is CASSLTLNTEAFF. The CDR3 DNA follows: TGCGCCAGCAGCTTGACGTTGAACACTGAAGCTTTCTTT. The V gene is TRBV5-1, the J gene TRBJ1-1; no clear D gene. V lost 1 base and J 0 bases, leaving 4 bases between the germline ends. The CDR3 sequence is 13 residues long. Germline assignment: CDR1 SGHRS and CDR2 YFSETQ.

V is TRBV4-1 and J is TRBJ1-5, with 7 bases matching TRBD1. The length of the CDR3 is 15 residues. J was trimmed by 5 bases and V by 11 bases; bases with no gene match: 15. Per the germline V gene, CDR1 is MGHRA and CDR2 is YSYEKL. This chain's CDR3 is CAGPGRQGVYQPQHF. CDR3 nucleotide sequence: TGCGCCGGCCCCGGGAGGCAGGGGGTCTATCAGCCCCAGCATTTT.

CDR3 sequence reads: CASSSIPGSEAFF. CDR3 sequence (DNA): TGTGCCAGCAGCTCCATCCCGGGGAGCGAAGCTTTCTTT. The rearrangement links TRBV7-3 to TRBJ1-1; D uncertain. Germline CDR1 is SGHTA and CDR2 is FQGTGA. The CDR3 extends over 13 amino acids. Deletions cut 4 bases from V and 8 bases from J, with 14 bases between.